What follows are 30 T cell receptor beta chains derived from one specimen sequenced in a study of CD8+CD57+ T cells in acquired aplastic anemia. According to the study, genomic DNA was the template for TCR beta VDJ and CDR3 profiling. TCRdb ran MiXCR on the reads and lists one entry per CDR3 protein. The sample has some 150,000 distinct CDR3 sequences, less than 45% seen once; the top ten hold under 9%. Sequencing was done on a sample of sorted CD4+, CD8+, or CD8+CD57+ T cells (not recorded which) from PBMCs. The receptors shown here come from a human donor in good health, serving as a control.

This chain connects TRBV2 to TRBJ1-6, with TRBD1 matching 7 bases. V lost 5 bases to trimming and J lost 9 bases; unmatched junction nucleotides: 7. The V gene's germline CDR1 is SNHLY and CDR2 FYNNEI. The CDR3 consists of 14 residues. The CDR3 sequence is CASSNGQEVSPLHF. Written as DNA, the CDR3 is TGTGCCAGCAGTAACGGACAGGAAGTTTCACCCCTCCACTTT. The full variable domain, rest sourced from reference TRBV2 and TRBJ1-6, is EPEVTQTPSHQVTQMGQEVILRCVPISNHLYFYWYRQILGQKVEFLVSFYNNEISEKSEIFDDQFSVERPDGSNFTLKIRSTKLEDSAMYFCASSNGQEVSPLHFGNGTRLTVT.

This clonotype was observed at least ten times. CDR3 protein: CASSPGQGRGYTF. CDR3 in DNA: TGTGCCAGCAGCCCGGGACAGGGTCGTGGCTACACCTTC. The rearrangement links TRBV5-4 to TRBJ1-2; 9 bases map to TRBD1. CDR1 and CDR2 (germline): SGHNT, YYREEE (reference sequence). This CDR3 spans 13 amino acids. The V gene end was trimmed by 4 bases and the J gene end by 7 bases; junction bases not matched to a gene: 5.

The genes are TRBV5-1 and TRBJ2-7, with D hard to call. The CDR3 spans 14 residues. Trimming left V 0 bases short and J 0 bases short, with 7 bases between. The germline gives CDR1 SGHRS, CDR2 YFSETQ. This CDR3 is CASSLDISSYEQYF. The CDR3 DNA follows: TGCGCCAGCAGCTTGGACATCAGCTCCTACGAGCAGTACTTC. The whole variable domain, filled in from reference TRBV5-1 and TRBJ2-7, reads KAGVTQTPRYLIKTRGQQVTLSCSPISGHRSVSWYQQTPGQGLQFLFEYFSETQRNKGNFPGRFSGRQFSNSRSEMNVSTLELGDSALYLCASSLDISSYEQYFGPGTRLTVT.

This chain connects TRBV25-1 to TRBJ2-5; 11 bases map to TRBD2. This CDR3 is 17 amino acids long. The V and J ends lost 4 bases and 2 bases, in that order; junction bases with no gene match: 9. The germline gives CDR1 MGHDK, CDR2 SYGVNS. The CDR3 nucleotides are TGTGCCAGCAGTGCTTATCTAGCGGGGGGAAGTCAAGAGACCCAGTACTTC. The encoded protein is CASSAYLAGGSQETQYF.

Concerning this clonotype: This may stem from a read error, because a much larger clone lies one nucleotide away. This CDR3 reads CSAIGRTNEKLFF. The CDR3 DNA sequence: TGCAGTGCTATTGGACGGACTAATGAAAAACTGTTTTTT. This chain joins TRBV20-1 and TRBJ1-4; D uncertain. V lost 4 bases, J lost 2 bases, and 8 bases lay in between. The CDR3 consists of 13 residues. CDR1 is DFQATT and CDR2 is SNEGSKA in the germline V gene (reference sequence).

This clonotype was seen ten or more times. The chain carries TRBV7-2 and TRBJ2-5; 8 bases match TRBD2. The CDR3 has 14 residues. Germline CDR1 SGHTA, CDR2 FQGNSA. With V trimmed by 5 bases and J by 5 bases, 7 bases remained unmatched. The CDR3 bases are TGTGCCAGCAGCCGAGGGACTAGGGGGGAGACCCAGTACTTC. This encodes CASSRGTRGETQYF. The full variable domain, in which reference TRBV7-2 and TRBJ2-5 provide the parts outside the CDR3, is GAGVSQSPSNKVTEKGKDVELRCDPISGHTALYWYRQSLGQGLEFLIYFQGNSAPDKSGLPSDRFSAERTGGSVSTLTIQRTQQEDSAVYLCASSRGTRGETQYFGPGTRLLVL.

CDR3 region: CASSVEIQGSGYTF. For the CDR3, the DNA is TGTGCCAGCAGCGTAGAGATACAGGGGTCTGGCTACACCTTC. The chain links TRBV9 to TRBJ1-2, with TRBD1 matching 7 bases. The CDR3 extends over 14 amino acids. V shed 0 bases and J 7 bases; nucleotides not matched to a gene: 6. The germline gives CDR1 SGDLS, CDR2 YYNGEE.

The sample holds many counts of this clonotype. V is TRBV30 and J is TRBJ1-6; D unresolved. V was clipped by 5 bases and J by 9 bases, with 20 bases between them. From germline, CDR1 is GTSNPN and CDR2 SVGIG (reference sequence). This CDR3 has 15 amino acids. The DNA for the CDR3 is TGTGCCTGGGGGTCTAGTCCGGGTACGGGTTCACCCCTCCACTTT. Its translation is CAWGSSPGTGSPLHF. The full variable domain, in which reference TRBV30 and TRBJ1-6 provide the parts outside the CDR3, is SQTIHQWPATLVQPVGSPLSLECTVEGTSNPNLYWYRQAAGRGLQLLFYSVGIGQISSEVPQNLSASRPQDRQFILSSKKLLLSDSGFYLCAWGSSPGTGSPLHFGNGTRLTVT.

Many counts were recorded for this clonotype. The genes are TRBV7-2 and TRBJ2-2, with 8 bases identical to TRBD2. V shed 9 bases, J shed 0 bases, and the junction held 15 bases outside the gene matches. Germline CDR1 and CDR2: SGHTA and FQGNSA. The CDR3 is made up of 18 amino acids. Written as DNA, the CDR3 is TGTGCCAGTCCCCTAAGGCGGGAGGCGTGGGCGAACACCGGGGAGCTGTTTTTT. Protein product: CASPLRREAWANTGELFF.

This clonotype is a singleton in its sample. A much larger clone lies one base from this, so it may be a read error. This chain links TRBV6-1 with TRBJ1-6, with 9 bases identical to TRBD1. CDR1 MNHNS and CDR2 SASEGT come from the germline V gene. The CDR3 contains 13 residues. The DNA of the CDR3 is TGTGCCAGCAGGGGTGTACAGGGGGCTTTTCTCCGCTTT. It codes for CASRGVQGAFLRF.

This clonotype was observed a few times. V usage is TRBV5-6 and J usage is TRBJ2-5; D is uncertain. Deletions cut 0 bases from V and 2 bases from J, with 8 bases between. The germline V gene encodes CDR1 SGHDT and CDR2 YYEEEE. This CDR3 spans 14 amino acids. The CDR3 DNA reads TGTGCCAGCAGCTTGGTGGCCGCACAAGAGACCCAGTACTTC. It is translated as CASSLVAAQETQYF.

The chain combines TRBV2 with TRBJ1-2, with D possibly being TRBD1 (5 bases). Trimming left V 1 base short and J 8 bases short, with 8 bases between. The CDR3 has 12 residues. In germline, CDR1 is SNHLY, CDR2 FYNNEI. The CDR3 sequence is CASSEERGGYTF. CDR3 nucleotides: TGTGCCAGCAGTGAAGAGCGGGGGGGCTACACCTTC. The full variable domain, completed using reference TRBV2 and TRBJ1-2, is EPEVTQTPSHQVTQMGQEVILRCVPISNHLYFYWYRQILGQKVEFLVSFYNNEISEKSEIFDDQFSVERPDGSNFTLKIRSTKLEDSAMYFCASSEERGGYTFGSGTRLTVV.

The gene calls are TRBV19 and TRBJ2-7; D is unclear. From germline, CDR1 is LNHDA and CDR2 SQIVND (reference sequence). Trimming removed 3 bases at V and 4 bases at J, with 10 bases between. This CDR3 is 13 amino acids long. CDR3: CASSIQGSYEQYF. The CDR3 DNA follows: TGTGCCAGTAGTATTCAAGGGTCTTACGAGCAGTACTTC.

This chain uses TRBV25-1 with TRBJ2-1; tentatively, D is TRBD2 (5 bases). The V end was cut by 4 bases, the J end by 0 bases, with 16 bases between. The CDR3 spans 17 residues. Germline V gene lookup returns CDR1 MGHDK and CDR2 SYGVNS. CDR3 residues: CASSGGIVSSSYNEQFF. As DNA, the CDR3 is TGTGCCAGCAGTGGAGGGATTGTCTCAAGCTCCTACAATGAGCAGTTCTTC.

This clonotype was detected ten times or more. This chain joins TRBV5-1 and TRBJ1-1, with D hard to call. From germline, CDR1 is SGHRS and CDR2 YFSETQ. The CDR3 length is 17 residues. The V gene lost 2 bases and the J gene lost 4 bases, with 21 bases spanning the gap. The DNA for the CDR3 is TGCGCCAGCAGCTTTTTTCCACTAGGAGTCGAGAGCACTGAAGCTTTCTTT. Protein product: CASSFFPLGVESTEAFF. Supplemented by reference TRBV5-1 and TRBJ1-1, the full variable domain reads KAGVTQTPRYLIKTRGQQVTLSCSPISGHRSVSWYQQTPGQGLQFLFEYFSETQRNKGNFPGRFSGRQFSNSRSEMNVSTLELGDSALYLCASSFFPLGVESTEAFFGQGTRLTVV.

V usage is TRBV10-3 and J usage is TRBJ1-4; 7 bases line up with TRBD1. The V and J ends lost 0 bases and 5 bases, in that order; junction bases with no gene match: 9. The CDR3 runs to 17 residues. In germline, CDR1 is ENHRY, CDR2 SYGVKD. The CDR3 nucleotides are TGTGCCATCAGTGAGTCTCCAGCGGGGACAGTCAATGAAAAACTGTTTTTT. It translates to CAISESPAGTVNEKLFF.

For the CDR3, the DNA is TGCGCCAGCAGTGAGTCGAGAGGCAATCAGCCCCAGCATTTT. Translated: CASSESRGNQPQHF. The chain is built from TRBV10-1 and TRBJ1-5; D gene unclear. Trimming removed 0 bases from V and 2 bases from J, with 5 bases in between. From germline, CDR1 is WNHNN and CDR2 SYGVQD (reference sequence). The CDR3 covers 14 residues.

The chain employs TRBV15 and TRBJ2-7, with D maybe TRBD2 (7 bases). Trimming cost V 0 bases and J 10 bases, with 16 bases left between them. The CDR3 has 14 residues. CDR1 is LNHNV and CDR2 is YYDKDF in the germline V gene (reference sequence). The CDR3 sequence: CATSRDRGAIQQYF. The CDR3 nucleotides read TGTGCCACCAGCAGAGACCGGGGGGCAATTCAACAGTACTTC. The whole variable domain, remainder taken from reference TRBV15 and TRBJ2-7, is DAMVIQNPRYQVTQFGKPVTLSCSQTLNHNVMYWYQQKSSQAPKLLFHYYDKDFNNEADTPDNFQSRRPNTSFCFLDIRSPGLGDTAMYLCATSRDRGAIQQYFGPGTRLTVT.

This clonotype turned up a few times. This chain uses TRBV5-5 with TRBJ2-3; D might be TRBD1 (6 bases). This CDR3 region has 14 residues. With 3 bases removed from V and 1 base from J, the gap between germline ends came to 9 bases. Per germline, CDR1 SGHKS and CDR2 YYEKEE (reference sequence). CDR3 protein: CASSSRGRTDTQYF. CDR3 DNA sequence: TGTGCCAGCAGCTCCAGGGGCCGCACAGATACGCAGTATTTT.

J is TRBJ1-5 and V is TRBV19; D gene ambiguous. Germline V lookup: CDR1 LNHDA, CDR2 SQIVND (reference sequence). The CDR3 spans 8 residues. V was shortened by 6 bases and J by 10 bases, with 1 base between the two germline ends. CDR3: CASSPQHF. Written as DNA, the CDR3 is TGTGCCAGTAGCCCCCAGCATTTT.

This clonotype was observed at least ten times. CDR3 region: CAISPHGAEGYTF. The CDR3 coding sequence is TGTGCCATCAGCCCCCACGGGGCTGAGGGCTACACCTTC. V is TRBV10-3 and J is TRBJ1-2, with D possibly matching TRBD1 (5 bases). Germline V gene data show CDR1 as ENHRY and CDR2 as SYGVKD. Between the trimmed V and J ends, which lost 6 bases and 8 bases, there was a span of 16 bases. The CDR3 length is 13 residues.

This clonotype was found a few times. This rearrangement joins TRBV2 to TRBJ1-2, with D tentatively TRBD1 (5 bases). The CDR3 has 12 residues. V was trimmed by 8 bases and J by 4 bases, leaving 11 bases between them. Germline CDR1 reads SNHLY; CDR2 reads FYNNEI. CDR3 nucleotide sequence: TGTGCCAGCGGGGACGGGACCTATGGCTACACCTTC. Translation gives CASGDGTYGYTF.

The chain couples TRBV19 to TRBJ2-7; D tentatively fits TRBD1 or TRBD2 (5 bases each). V lost 4 bases to trimming and J lost 1 base, with 14 bases between them. The CDR3 totals 15 residues. Germline V gene data show CDR1 as LNHDA and CDR2 as SQIVND (reference sequence). The CDR3 DNA reads TGTGCCAGTAGTAGCCGGGACCCTGGGTCCTACGAGCAGTACTTC. This translates into CASSSRDPGSYEQYF.

This clonotype was recorded many times. The chain joins TRBV20-1 to TRBJ1-5, with 9 bases matching TRBD1. Germline V gives CDR1 DFQATT, CDR2 SNEGSKA (reference sequence). V dropped 4 bases and J dropped 2; count of bases not matched to a gene: 12. This CDR3 is built from 17 residues. The CDR3 loop is CSATSGQGLLRNQPQHF. In DNA, the CDR3 is TGCAGTGCTACGTCGGGACAGGGACTTCTCCGCAATCAGCCCCAGCATTTT.

Concerning this clonotype itself: A much larger clone lies one base from this, so it may be a read error. The chain uses TRBV5-1 and TRBJ2-1, with TRBD2 identical over 16 bases. This CDR3 has 14 residues. Per germline, CDR1 SGHRS and CDR2 YFSETQ. J was trimmed by 12 bases and V by 3 bases; bases with no gene match: 3. CDR3 region: CASSSGTSGRGQFF. CDR3 nucleotides: TGCGCCAGCAGCTCTGGGACTAGCGGGAGGGGGCAGTTCTTC.

The chain employs TRBV3-1 and TRBJ2-1; D is perhaps TRBD2 (6 bases). The CDR3 runs 14 residues. CDR1 is LGHDT, CDR2 YNNKEL, per germline (reference sequence). V shed 4 bases and J shed 8 bases, with 15 bases lying between them. For the CDR3, the DNA is TGTGCCAGCAGCCTGGAGGGGTGGAGGGATGAGCAGTTCTTC. Its translation: CASSLEGWRDEQFF.

In its sample, this clonotype was seen many times. This chain links TRBV9 with TRBJ2-5; D is ambiguous. With 0 bases removed from V and 1 base from J, the gap between germline ends came to 10 bases. The CDR3 is made up of 15 amino acids. Germline V gene lookup returns CDR1 SGDLS and CDR2 YYNGEE. The CDR3 DNA reads TGTGCCAGCAGCGTAGCGGGTGAGCTCCAAGAGACCCAGTACTTC. It translates to CASSVAGELQETQYF.

The V and J genes are TRBV7-6 and TRBJ2-5; D possibly corresponds to TRBD2 (6 bases). The J call could be wrong; TRBJ2-1 is a better fit for the DNA end. Per germline, CDR1 SGHVS and CDR2 FNYEAQ. This CDR3 region has 14 residues. The CDR3 protein is CATSGVRLYNEQFF. The DNA for the CDR3 is TGTGCCACCTCGGGGGTGAGACTTTACAATGAGCAGTTCTTC.

Many counts were recorded for this clonotype. This chain links TRBV25-1 with TRBJ1-4; D unclear. Between the trimmed V and J ends, which lost 3 bases and 8 bases, there was a span of 16 bases. This CDR3 has 15 amino acids. Looked up from germline, CDR1 is MGHDK and CDR2 is SYGVNS. The DNA for the CDR3 is TGTGCCAGCAGTGACCCCTCCGAAGGCGTGGAAAAACTGTTTTTT. Encoded protein: CASSDPSEGVEKLFF.

On this clonotype: Since a much larger clone is just one base distant, this may be a read error. The chain uses TRBV9 and TRBJ1-4; possible D gene TRBD1, 5 bases. From germline, CDR1 is SGDLS and CDR2 YYNGEE. V lost 0 bases and J 7 bases, leaving 13 bases between the germline ends. The CDR3 consists of 15 residues. The DNA of the CDR3 is TGTGCCAGCAGCGTAGCTCCAGGGATGAGTGAAAAACTGTTTTTT. Translating gives CASSVAPGMSEKLFF. Complete variable domain (other parts from reference TRBV9 and TRBJ1-4): DSGVTQTPKHLITATGQRVTLRCSPRSGDLSVYWYQQSLDQGLQFLIQYYNGEERAKGNILERFSAQQFPDLHSELNLSSLELGDSALYFCASSVAPGMSEKLFFGSGTQLSVL.